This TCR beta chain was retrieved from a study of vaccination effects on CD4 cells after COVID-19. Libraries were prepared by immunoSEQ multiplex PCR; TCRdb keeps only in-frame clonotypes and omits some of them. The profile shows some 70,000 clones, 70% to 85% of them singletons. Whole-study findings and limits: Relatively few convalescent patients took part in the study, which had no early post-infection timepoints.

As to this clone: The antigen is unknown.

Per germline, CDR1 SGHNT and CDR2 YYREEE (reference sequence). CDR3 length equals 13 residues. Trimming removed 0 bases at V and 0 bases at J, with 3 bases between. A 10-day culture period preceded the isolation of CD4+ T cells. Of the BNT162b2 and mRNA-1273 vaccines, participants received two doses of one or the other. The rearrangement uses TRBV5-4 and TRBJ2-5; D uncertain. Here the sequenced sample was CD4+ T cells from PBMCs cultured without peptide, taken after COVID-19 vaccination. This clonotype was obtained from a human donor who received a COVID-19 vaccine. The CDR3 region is CASSLANQETQYF. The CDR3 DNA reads TGTGCCAGCAGCTTGGCCAACCAAGAGACCCAGTACTTC.